Sequencing of this TCR beta chain was carried out in a study of Graves' ophthalmopathy and Graves' hyperthyroidism. Amplifying from RNA transcripts, the study obtained TCR beta CDR3 regions. The workflow started with a first-round RT-PCR run with HTBI primers and then moved on to a second-round multiplex PCR. TCRdb independently ran MiXCR on the multiplex PCR reads; one entry per CDR3 protein. This table holds some 410,000 distinct CDR3 sequences, roughly 21% found once. Germline V gene lookup returns CDR1 SEHNR and CDR2 FQNEAQ (reference sequence). This CDR3 comprises 10 residues. Hyperthyroidism was classified as stable if no ophthalmopathy occurred within 18 months of follow-up. The hyperthyroidism patients had a new diagnosis of under 2 months' duration and were aged 18 to 65. The starting material, 10 ml of fresh peripheral blood, provided the PBMCs. Study observations and caveats: The authors also found most expanded thyroid clonotypes above 0.001 frequency in blood.

This clonotype has a count of ten or more. The target antigen is unknown. The junction and the germline gene differ at one end; a read error may be behind it. The sequence was obtained from a woman younger than 35 with stable Graves' hyperthyroidism. Sequencing was performed on peripheral blood. This chain links TRBV7-9 with TRBJ1-1; D gene unclear. CDR3 protein: CASSLRKGDF. Here the CDR3 DNA reads TGTGCCAGCAGCTTAAGGAAGGGAGACTTT.